This TCR beta chain appears in the sequencing data of a study of identical twins. Unique molecular identifiers were present on the cDNA, which also gained a universal primer site by template switching. TCRdb used MiXCR to reprocess the 5' RACE reads, holding one entry per CDR3 protein. The sample consists of 200,000 to 300,000 distinct CDR3 sequences, around 7% of them appearing once. Study-level findings and limits: Researchers reported weaker excess twin sharing in beta out-of-frame sequences. Findings depended on cross-sectional statistics rather than tracking the same donors.

This clonotype was seen more than once but under ten times. The antigen is not known. The same sample was also studied in work on yellow fever vaccine responses in identical twins. In that study: Each twin's T cell response to the vaccine was reported to look partly convergent and partly personalized.

Sequencing used memory (CD45RO+) T cells sorted from blood. The source is a woman aged 18-30 years in good health.

The CDR3 here is CSARDNPGSPDTQYF. In DNA, the CDR3 is TGCAGTGCTAGAGATAACCCAGGGTCCCCAGATACGCAGTATTTT. The V and J genes are TRBV20-1 and TRBJ2-3, with D possibly TRBD1 on 5 matching bases. V was clipped by 0 bases and J by 4 bases, with 14 bases between them. The CDR3 is 15 amino acids. Germline V CDR1 and CDR2: DFQATT, SNEGSKA (reference sequence).